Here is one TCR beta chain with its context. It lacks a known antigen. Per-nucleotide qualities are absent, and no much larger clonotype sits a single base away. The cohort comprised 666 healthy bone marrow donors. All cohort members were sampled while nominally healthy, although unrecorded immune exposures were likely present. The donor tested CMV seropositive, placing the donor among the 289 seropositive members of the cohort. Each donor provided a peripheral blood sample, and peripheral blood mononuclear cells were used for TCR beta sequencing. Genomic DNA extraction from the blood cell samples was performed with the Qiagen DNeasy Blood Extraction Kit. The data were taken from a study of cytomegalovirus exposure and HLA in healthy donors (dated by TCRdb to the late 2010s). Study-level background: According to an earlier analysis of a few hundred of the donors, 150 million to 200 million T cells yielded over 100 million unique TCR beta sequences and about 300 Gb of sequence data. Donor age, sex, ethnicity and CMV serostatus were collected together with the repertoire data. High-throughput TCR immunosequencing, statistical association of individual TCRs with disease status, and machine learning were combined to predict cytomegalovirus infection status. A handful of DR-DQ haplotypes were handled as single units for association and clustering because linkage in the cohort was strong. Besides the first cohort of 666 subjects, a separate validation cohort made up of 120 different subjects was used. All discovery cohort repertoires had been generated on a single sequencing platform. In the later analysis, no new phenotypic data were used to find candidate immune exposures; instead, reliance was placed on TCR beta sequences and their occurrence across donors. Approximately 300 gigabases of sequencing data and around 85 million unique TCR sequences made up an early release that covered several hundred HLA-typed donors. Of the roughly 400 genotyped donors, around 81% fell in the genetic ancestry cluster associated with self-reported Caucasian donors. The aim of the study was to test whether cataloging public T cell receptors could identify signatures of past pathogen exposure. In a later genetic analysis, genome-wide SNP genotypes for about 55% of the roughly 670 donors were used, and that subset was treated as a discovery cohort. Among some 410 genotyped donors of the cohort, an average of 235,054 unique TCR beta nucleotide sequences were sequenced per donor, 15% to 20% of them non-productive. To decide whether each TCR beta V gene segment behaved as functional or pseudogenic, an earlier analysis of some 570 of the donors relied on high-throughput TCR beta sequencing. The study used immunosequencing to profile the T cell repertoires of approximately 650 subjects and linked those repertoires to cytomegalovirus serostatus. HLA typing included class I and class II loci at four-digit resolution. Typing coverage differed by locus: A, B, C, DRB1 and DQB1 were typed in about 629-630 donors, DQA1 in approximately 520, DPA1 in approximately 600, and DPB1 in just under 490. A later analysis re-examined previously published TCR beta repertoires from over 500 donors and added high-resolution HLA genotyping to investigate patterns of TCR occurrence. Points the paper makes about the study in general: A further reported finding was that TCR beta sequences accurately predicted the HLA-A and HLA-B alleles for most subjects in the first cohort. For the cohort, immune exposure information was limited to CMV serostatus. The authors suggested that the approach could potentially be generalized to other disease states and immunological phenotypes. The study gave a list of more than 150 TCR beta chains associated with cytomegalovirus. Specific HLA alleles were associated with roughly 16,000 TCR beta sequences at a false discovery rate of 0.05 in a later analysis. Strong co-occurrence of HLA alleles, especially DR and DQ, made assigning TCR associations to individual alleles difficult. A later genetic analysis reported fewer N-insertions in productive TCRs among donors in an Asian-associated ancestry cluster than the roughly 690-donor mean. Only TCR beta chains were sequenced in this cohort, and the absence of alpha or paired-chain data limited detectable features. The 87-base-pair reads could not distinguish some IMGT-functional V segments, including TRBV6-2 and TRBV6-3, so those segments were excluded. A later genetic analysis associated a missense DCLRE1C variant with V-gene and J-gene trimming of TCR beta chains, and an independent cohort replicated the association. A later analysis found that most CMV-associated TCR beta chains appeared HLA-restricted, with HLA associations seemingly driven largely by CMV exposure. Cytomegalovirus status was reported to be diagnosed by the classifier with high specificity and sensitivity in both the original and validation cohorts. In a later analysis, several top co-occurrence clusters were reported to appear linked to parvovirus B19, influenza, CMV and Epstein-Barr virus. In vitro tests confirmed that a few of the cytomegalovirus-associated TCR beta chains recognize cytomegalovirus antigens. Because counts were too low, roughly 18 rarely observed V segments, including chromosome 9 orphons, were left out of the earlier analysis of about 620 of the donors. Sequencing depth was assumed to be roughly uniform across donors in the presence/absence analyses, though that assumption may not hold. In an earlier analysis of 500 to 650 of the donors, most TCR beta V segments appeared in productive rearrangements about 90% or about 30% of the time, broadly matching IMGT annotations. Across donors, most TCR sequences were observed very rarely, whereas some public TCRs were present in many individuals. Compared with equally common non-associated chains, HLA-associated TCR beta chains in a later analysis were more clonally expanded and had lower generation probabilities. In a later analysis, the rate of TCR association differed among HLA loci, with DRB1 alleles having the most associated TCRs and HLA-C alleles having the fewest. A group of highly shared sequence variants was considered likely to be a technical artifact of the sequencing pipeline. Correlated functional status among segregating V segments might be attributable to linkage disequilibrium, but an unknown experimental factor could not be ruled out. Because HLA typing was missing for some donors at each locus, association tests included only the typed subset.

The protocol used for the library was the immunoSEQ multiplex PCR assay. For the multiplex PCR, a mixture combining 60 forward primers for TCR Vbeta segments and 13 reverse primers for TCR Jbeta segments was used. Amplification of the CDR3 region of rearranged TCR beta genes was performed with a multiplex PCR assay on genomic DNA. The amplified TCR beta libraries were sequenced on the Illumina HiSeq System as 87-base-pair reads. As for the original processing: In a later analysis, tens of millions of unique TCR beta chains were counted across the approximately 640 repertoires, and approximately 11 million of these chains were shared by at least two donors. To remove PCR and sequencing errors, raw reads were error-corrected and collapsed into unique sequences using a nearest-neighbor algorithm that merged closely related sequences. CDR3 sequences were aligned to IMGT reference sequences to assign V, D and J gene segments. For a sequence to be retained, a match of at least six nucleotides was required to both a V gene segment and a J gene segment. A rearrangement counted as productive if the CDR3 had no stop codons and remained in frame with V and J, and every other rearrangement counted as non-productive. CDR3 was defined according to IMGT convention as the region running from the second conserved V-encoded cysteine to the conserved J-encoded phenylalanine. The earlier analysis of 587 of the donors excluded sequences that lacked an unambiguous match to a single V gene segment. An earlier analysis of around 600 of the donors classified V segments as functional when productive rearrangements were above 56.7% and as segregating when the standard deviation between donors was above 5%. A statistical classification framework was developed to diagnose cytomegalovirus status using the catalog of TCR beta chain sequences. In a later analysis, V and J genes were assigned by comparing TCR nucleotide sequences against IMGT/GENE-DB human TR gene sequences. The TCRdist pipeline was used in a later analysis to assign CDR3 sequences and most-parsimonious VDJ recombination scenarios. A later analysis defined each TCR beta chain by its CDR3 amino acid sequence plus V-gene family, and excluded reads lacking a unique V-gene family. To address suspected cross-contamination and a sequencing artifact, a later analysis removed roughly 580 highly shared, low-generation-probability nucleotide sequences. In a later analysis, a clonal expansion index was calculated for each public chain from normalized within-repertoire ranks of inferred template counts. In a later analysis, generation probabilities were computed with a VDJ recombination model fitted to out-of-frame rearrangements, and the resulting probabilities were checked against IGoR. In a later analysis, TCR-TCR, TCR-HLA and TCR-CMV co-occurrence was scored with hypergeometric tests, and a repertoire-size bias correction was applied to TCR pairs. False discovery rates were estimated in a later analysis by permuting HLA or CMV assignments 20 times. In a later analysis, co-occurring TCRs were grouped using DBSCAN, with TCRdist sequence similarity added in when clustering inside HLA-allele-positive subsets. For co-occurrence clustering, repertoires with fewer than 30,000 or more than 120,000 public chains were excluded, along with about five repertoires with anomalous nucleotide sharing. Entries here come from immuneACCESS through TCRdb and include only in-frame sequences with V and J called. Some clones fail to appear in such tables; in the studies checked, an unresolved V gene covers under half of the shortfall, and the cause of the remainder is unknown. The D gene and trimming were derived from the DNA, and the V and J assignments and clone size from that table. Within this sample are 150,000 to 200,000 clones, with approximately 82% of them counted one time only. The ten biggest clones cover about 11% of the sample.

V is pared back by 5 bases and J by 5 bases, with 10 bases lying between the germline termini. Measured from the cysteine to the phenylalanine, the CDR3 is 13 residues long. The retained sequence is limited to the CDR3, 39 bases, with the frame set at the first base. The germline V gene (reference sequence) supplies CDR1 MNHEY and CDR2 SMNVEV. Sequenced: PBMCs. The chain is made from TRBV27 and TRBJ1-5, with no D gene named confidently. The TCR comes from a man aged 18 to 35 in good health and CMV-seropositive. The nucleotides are TGTGCCAGCAGTCCAACAGAGTATCAGCCCCAGCATTTT. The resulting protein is CASSPTEYQPQHF.